This T cell receptor (beta chain) was sequenced for a study of monozygotic twins with inflammatory bowel disease. Overall study findings and caveats: The study found lower TCRbeta diversity (inverse Simpson) in IBD patients than in healthy co-twins.

Each sample's cDNA came from eight separate reactions. TCRdb reworked the 5' RACE reads into one entry per CDR3 protein, no DNA. In total, the table holds approximately 150,000 distinct CDR3 sequences. A note on this clonotype: Its antigen is undetermined.

The CDR3 is 13 amino acids. The germline gives CDR1 DFQATT, CDR2 SNEGSKA (reference sequence). The receptor's source is a human donor with ulcerative colitis or Crohn's disease, or a healthy co-twin of an affected twin (not recorded which). Material for sequencing was blood. The chain is built from TRBV20-1 and TRBJ2-7. CDR3 sequence: CSARFDSSYEQYF.